The 21 T cell receptor beta chains given below trace back to one sample, sequenced in a study of blood T cell repertoires in COVID-19. Generated by immunoSEQ multiplex PCR, the TCRdb table keeps only in-frame clones and is missing some. Of some 350,000 clones listed, about 90% were seen once; the top ten hold under 3%. Sequencing input: PBMCs or T cells enriched from blood (not recorded which). The receptors originated from a woman aged 25 to 39 who had recovered from COVID-19.

The V gene is TRBV4-1, the J gene TRBJ1-2; TRBD1 matches 7 bases. The V and J ends lost 4 bases and 5 bases, in that order; junction bases with no gene match: 13. Germline V gene lookup returns CDR1 MGHRA and CDR2 YSYEKL. The CDR3 is 16 residues long. Here the CDR3 reads CASSPASGGGNYGYTF. The CDR3 DNA reads as TGCGCCAGCAGCCCCGCTTCAGGAGGGGGCAATTATGGCTACACCTTC.

The gene calls are TRBV30 and TRBJ1-1; possible D gene TRBD1, 6 bases. This CDR3 contains 13 residues. Trimming pared 2 bases from V and 1 base from J, leaving 8 bases between. Germline lookup yields CDR1 GTSNPN and CDR2 SVGIG (reference sequence). In DNA form, the CDR3 reads TGTGCCTGGAGTAAGGGACAGAACACTGAAGCTTTCTTT. Protein product: CAWSKGQNTEAFF.

V usage is TRBV3-1 (or the pseudogene TRBV3-2) and J usage is TRBJ2-3; 10 nucleotides align to TRBD2. CDR1 and CDR2 from the germline V gene are LGHDT and YNNKEL (reference sequence). J was trimmed by 5 bases and V by 4 bases; bases with no gene match: 12. The CDR3 is 17 amino acids. The CDR3 region is CASSPPGSSGSIDTQYF. CDR3 DNA sequence: TGTGCCAGCAGCCCCCCGGGTTCTAGCGGGAGTATAGATACGCAGTATTTT.

This clone showed up just a few times. The chain uses TRBV4-1 and TRBJ1-2; perhaps TRBD1 as D (6 bases). Germline V gives CDR1 MGHRA, CDR2 YSYEKL. CDR3 length: 16 residues. Trimming pared 4 bases from V and 0 bases from J, leaving 15 bases between. The CDR3 DNA reads TGCGCCAGCAGCCCCCGGACAGTACTTCCTAACTATGGCTACACCTTC. It specifies CASSPRTVLPNYGYTF.

The rearrangement joins TRBV6-1 to TRBJ2-1; D perhaps matches TRBD1 (6 bases). Germline lookup yields CDR1 MNHNS and CDR2 SASEGT. Trimming stripped 3 bases from V and 10 bases from J, with 19 bases between. The length of the CDR3 is 15 residues. The CDR3 region has the DNA TGTGCCAGCAGTGATTCCCAGGGGCTGATAGGGGAGCAGTTCTTC. This gives the protein CASSDSQGLIGEQFF.

The chain uses TRBV27 and TRBJ2-1; 8 bases align to TRBD1. In germline, CDR1 is MNHEY, CDR2 SMNVEV (reference sequence). The V and J ends lost 6 bases and 4 bases, in that order; junction bases with no gene match: 11. The CDR3 is made up of 16 amino acids. CDR3 residues: CASSSPTGEAYNEQFF. The CDR3 nucleotides read TGTGCCAGCAGCTCCCCGACAGGGGAGGCATACAATGAGCAGTTCTTC.

This clone was counted only a few times. The chain carries TRBV6-5 and TRBJ2-7; tentatively, D is TRBD1 (5 bases). This CDR3 is 15 amino acids long. CDR1 is MNHEY, CDR2 SVGAGI, per germline. The V end lost 6 bases, the J end lost 1 base, and 16 bases lay between the germline ends. This chain's CDR3 is CASRLTEEGSYEQYF. CDR3 coding DNA: TGTGCCAGCAGACTGACAGAGGAAGGTTCCTACGAGCAGTACTTC.

This clone has a single count. The genes are TRBV5-8 and TRBJ2-2; the D gene is possibly TRBD1 (6 bases). This CDR3 is 15 amino acids long. The germline gives CDR1 SGHTS, CDR2 YDEGEE. With 4 bases removed from V and 1 base from J, the gap between germline ends came to 11 bases. Written as DNA, the CDR3 is TGTGCCAGCAGCACCGGACAGCTGAACACCGGGGAGCTGTTTTTT. This translates into CASSTGQLNTGELFF.

The chain uses TRBV7-9 and TRBJ2-7; 9 bases are a match to TRBD1. V was clipped by 0 bases and J by 5 bases; unmatched bases: 8. The germline gives CDR1 SEHNR, CDR2 FQNEAQ (reference sequence). The CDR3 sequence is 16 residues long. The CDR3 DNA reads as TGTGCCAGCAGCTTAGCGCTGGGACAGGGTCGAGACGAGCAGTACTTC. As protein: CASSLALGQGRDEQYF.

Comment on this clone: The same CDR3 arises from other DNA sequences in this sample as well. This chain links TRBV2 with TRBJ1-1; 7 bases agree with TRBD1. The CDR3 runs 13 residues. With V trimmed by 6 bases and J by 1 base, 2 bases remained unmatched. CDR1 and CDR2 (germline): SNHLY, FYNNEI. The CDR3 region is CASSRQGNTEAFF. The CDR3 DNA is TGTGCCAGCAGCAGACAGGGGAACACTGAAGCTTTCTTT.

V gene TRBV24-1 combines with J gene TRBJ1-2; 9 nucleotides match TRBD1. The CDR3 sequence is 14 residues long. Germline trimming cut 3 bases from V and 6 bases from J; bases unmatched to any gene: 4. Germline V gives CDR1 KGHDR, CDR2 SFDVKD. CDR3 bases: TGTGCCACCAGTGATCCGGGACAGGGAAATGGCTACACCTTC. This codes for CATSDPGQGNGYTF.

This chain links TRBV7-8 with TRBJ2-1; TRBD2 aligns across 10 bases. Losses at the gene ends were 6 bases for V and 4 bases for J; bases not matched to a gene: 12. The length of the CDR3 is 17 residues. Germline V CDR1 and CDR2: SGHVS, FQNEAQ. The CDR3 DNA sequence: TGTGCCAGCAGGAGACTAGCGGGTGGGAATTGGTACAATGAGCAGTTCTTC. Translation: CASRRLAGGNWYNEQFF.

The chain recombines TRBV28 with TRBJ1-2, with D maybe TRBD1 (5 bases). CDR3 length: 13 amino acids. CDR1 is MDHEN and CDR2 is SYDVKM in the germline V gene. Trimming took 2 bases from V and 5 from J, leaving 9 bases between them. CDR3 loop: CASSLVGTYGYTF. The CDR3 region has the DNA TGTGCCAGCAGTTTAGTCGGGACTTATGGCTACACCTTC.

There are a few counts of this clone. The rearrangement uses TRBV5-1 and TRBJ2-7; possibly TRBD1 for D (6 bases). The CDR3 contains 15 residues. Germline CDR1 reads SGHRS; CDR2 reads YFSETQ. V was clipped by 6 bases and J by 1 base, with 17 bases between them. The CDR3 is CASTPAGTNSYEQYF. CDR3 sequence (DNA): TGCGCCAGCACCCCAGCCGGGACAAATTCCTACGAGCAGTACTTC.

The chain joins TRBV14 to TRBJ2-7; D gene unclear. V was cut by 1 base and J by 2 bases, with 9 bases left in between. Germline CDR1 reads SGHDN; CDR2 reads FVKESK. The CDR3 extends over 14 amino acids. CDR3 sequence (DNA): TGTGCCAGCAGCCAAGTGGCAGGTCCCTACGAGCAGTACTTC. Amino acid sequence: CASSQVAGPYEQYF.

The chain is built from TRBV5-8 and TRBJ1-3, with D unresolved. This CDR3 is built from 15 residues. Deletions cut 0 bases from V and 0 bases from J, with 7 bases between. Germline values: CDR1 SGHTS, CDR2 YDEGEE. For the CDR3, the DNA is TGTGCCAGCAGCTTGGGAGTCCGCTCTGGAAACACCATATATTTT. Protein: CASSLGVRSGNTIYF.

The chain carries TRBV12-3 or TRBV12-4 and TRBJ2-7; 7 bases line up with TRBD1. The J segment lost 5 bases and the V segment lost 5 bases, leaving 3 bases of the junction unmatched. This CDR3 region has 12 residues. The chain's CDR3 is CASSKGQDEQYF. The CDR3 region has the DNA TGTGCCAGCAGTAAAGGACAGGACGAGCAGTACTTC.

Here the CDR3 reads CASSPPQGLNEKLFF. The CDR3 DNA follows: TGTGCCAGCAGCCCACCACAGGGGCTCAATGAAAAACTGTTTTTT. The V gene is TRBV7-9, the J gene TRBJ1-4, with 7 bases fitting TRBD1. The CDR3 has 15 amino acids. Germline V CDR1 and CDR2: SEHNR, FQNEAQ (reference sequence). Losses at the gene ends were 5 bases for V and 5 bases for J; bases not matched to a gene: 8.

The rearrangement joins TRBV7-6 to TRBJ2-5; 11 nucleotides align to TRBD1. This CDR3 contains 19 residues. Per the germline V gene, CDR1 is SGHVS and CDR2 is FNYEAQ. J was trimmed by 5 bases and V by 0 bases; bases with no gene match: 14. CDR3 DNA sequence: TGTGCCAGCAGCTTAGCGGAGGAGGACAGGGGGCATCGTCGGGAGACCCAGTACTTC. It encodes CASSLAEEDRGHRRETQYF.

The rearrangement joins TRBV7-9 to TRBJ2-3; no firm D call. Germline loops: CDR1 SEHNR, CDR2 FQNEAQ (reference sequence). V was pared by 2 bases and J by 4 bases, with 10 bases between. The CDR3 is 14 amino acids. The CDR3, as DNA: TGTGCCAGCAGCTTAATATCGGTCGCAGATACGCAGTATTTT. Protein sequence: CASSLISVADTQYF.

J is TRBJ1-2 and V is TRBV27; the match to TRBD1 covers 8 bases. V lost 5 bases, J lost 13 bases, and 9 bases stayed unmatched. Germline V CDR1 and CDR2: MNHEY, SMNVEV (reference sequence). The CDR3 loop spans 12 amino acids. For the CDR3, the DNA is TGTGCCAGCAGTACTGGGACAGGAGCGGTCACCTTC. Residues: CASSTGTGAVTF.